Each of the 18 T cell receptor beta chains below was sequenced from the same sample in a study of OX40 agonist ivuxolimab in advanced cancers. The library came from the immunoSEQ multiplex PCR assay. TCRdb mirrors the immuneACCESS table, restricted to in-frame sequences. Some clones are absent from its copies; in checked studies, under half trace to an unresolved V gene, and the reason for the others is unknown. The sample has over 80,000 clones on record, 88% of them singletons. In total, the top ten clones hold roughly 0.8% of the sample. The sample was CD4+ or CD8+ T cells sorted from blood, taken in a trial of the OX40 agonist ivuxolimab. The origin of the receptors is an adult with an advanced solid tumor such as melanoma, head and neck, liver or kidney cancer.

CDR3 amino acids: CASSQPLGGNYGYTF. The CDR3 DNA reads TGCGCCAGCAGCCAACCGTTGGGGGGAAACTATGGCTACACCTTC. V is TRBV4-1 and J is TRBJ1-2; tentatively, D is TRBD1 (5 bases). Trimming stripped 2 bases from V and 2 bases from J, with 12 bases between. This CDR3 contains 15 residues. Germline CDR1 is MGHRA and CDR2 is YSYEKL.

This clone was counted many times. The chain joins TRBV27 to TRBJ1-1; D remains unclear. Germline CDR1 is MNHEY and CDR2 is SMNVEV (reference sequence). V was shortened by 5 bases and J by 7 bases, with 20 bases between the two germline ends. This CDR3 is 15 amino acids long. CDR3 loop: CASSPRTPAGDEAFF. CDR3 in DNA: TGTGCCAGCAGTCCGCGAACCCCGGCAGGAGATGAAGCTTTCTTT.

This clone appeared a single time. The chain uses TRBV19 and TRBJ2-3; D unresolved. CDR3 length equals 11 residues. Germline assignment: CDR1 LNHDA and CDR2 SQIVND (reference sequence). The V gene lost 8 bases and the J gene lost 2 bases, with 5 bases spanning the gap. CDR3 residues: CASFPTDTQYF. The CDR3 coding sequence is TGTGCCAGTTTCCCCACAGATACGCAGTATTTT.

The CDR3 spells CAISGGVSEAFF. The DNA of the CDR3 is TGTGCCATCAGTGGAGGGGTGTCTGAAGCTTTCTTT. J is TRBJ1-1 and V is TRBV10-3; possibly TRBD1 for D (5 bases). This CDR3 has 12 amino acids. Trimming stripped 4 bases from V and 6 bases from J, with 9 bases between. Germline V lookup: CDR1 ENHRY, CDR2 SYGVKD.

V is TRBV7-2 and J is TRBJ2-7; D could derive from TRBD1 or TRBD2 (5 bases each). The CDR3 has 15 amino acids. Trimming shortened V by 5 bases and J by 3 bases, and 17 bases separated the two germline ends. Per germline, CDR1 SGHTA and CDR2 FQGNSA. DNA for the CDR3: TGTGCCAGCAGCCCACCGGGACGGAGTTTCTACGAGCAGTACGTC. This encodes CASSPPGRSFYEQYV.

The J gene is TRBJ1-2, the V gene TRBV5-6; TRBD1 aligns across 7 bases. The CDR3 totals 14 residues. The germline gives CDR1 SGHDT, CDR2 YYEEEE. V lost 6 bases, J lost 4 bases, and 9 bases stayed unmatched. The CDR3 coding sequence is TGTGCCAGCAACACTAAAGGGGGCCCCTATGGCTACACCTTC. Translated: CASNTKGGPYGYTF. The whole variable domain, remainder taken from reference TRBV5-6 and TRBJ1-2, is DAGVTQSPTHLIKTRGQQVTLRCSPKSGHDTVSWYQQALGQGPQFIFQYYEEEERQRGNFPDRFSGHQFPNYSSELNVNALLLGDSALYLCASNTKGGPYGYTFGSGTRLTVV.

The CDR3 region is CASSLAGTDTQYF. As DNA, the CDR3 is TGCGCCAGCAGCTTGGCGGGCACAGATACGCAGTATTTT. The rearrangement uses TRBV5-1 and TRBJ2-3; D ambiguous. Germline V lookup: CDR1 SGHRS, CDR2 YFSETQ. CDR3 size: 13 residues. V lost 0 bases to trimming and J lost 1 base, with 3 bases between them.

The CDR3 nucleotides are TGTGCCAGCAGCTTGGGGACTAGCGTAGTGGACACCGGGGAGCTGTTTTTT. As protein: CASSLGTSVVDTGELFF. The J gene is TRBJ2-2, the V gene TRBV5-4; TRBD2 matches at 9 bases. The germline V gene has CDR1 SGHNT and CDR2 YYREEE (reference sequence). This CDR3 region has 17 residues. Trimming at V came to 0 bases and at J to 3 bases, leaving 6 bases not matched to a gene. Full variable domain (rest looked up from reference TRBV5-4 and TRBJ2-2): ETGVTQSPTHLIKTRGQQVTLRCSSQSGHNTVSWYQQALGQGPQFIFQYYREEENGRGNFPPRFSGLQFPNYSSELNVNALELDDSALYLCASSLGTSVVDTGELFFGEGSRLTVL.

V gene TRBV28 combines with J gene TRBJ2-1, with TRBD2 identical over 14 bases. The CDR3 has 24 amino acids. J was trimmed by 4 bases and V by 2 bases; bases with no gene match: 25. Germline loops: CDR1 MDHEN, CDR2 SYDVKM. The CDR3 loop reads CASSLAGYTLGTSGSRGGYNEQFF. In nucleotides, the CDR3 is TGTGCCAGCAGTTTAGCCGGATACACCCTTGGGACTAGCGGGAGTCGGGGGGGTTACAATGAGCAGTTCTTC.

The chain employs TRBV5-1 and TRBJ2-3; D uncertain. Deletions cut 1 base from V and 8 bases from J, with 11 bases between. The CDR3 contains 13 residues. CDR1 is SGHRS, CDR2 YFSETQ, per germline. The CDR3 DNA reads TGCGCCAGCAGCTTGAGTACTTCTGGTACGCAGTATTTT. Amino acid sequence: CASSLSTSGTQYF.

This chain links TRBV28 with TRBJ2-3, with D possibly TRBD2 on 5 matching bases. Per the germline V gene, CDR1 is MDHEN and CDR2 is SYDVKM. V was pared by 5 bases and J by 9 bases, with 21 bases between. This CDR3 contains 15 residues. The CDR3 DNA reads as TGTGCCAGCAGTACGGCGGGCTCGAGTCTAGGGACGCAGTATTTT. It specifies CASSTAGSSLGTQYF. Full variable domain (outside the CDR3, taken from reference TRBV28 and TRBJ2-3): DVKVTQSSRYLVKRTGEKVFLECVQDMDHENMFWYRQDPGLGLRLIYFSYDVKMKEKGDIPEGYSVSREKKERFSLILESASTNQTSMYLCASSTAGSSLGTQYFGPGTRLTVL.

Remarks on this clone: An end of the junction does not agree with germline; a read error may underlie this. The V call is TRBV11-3, the J call TRBJ1-2; D remains unclear. The CDR3 covers 13 residues. Germline V CDR1 and CDR2: SGHNT, YENEEA. CDR3 loop: CASSKDGRYGYIF. The CDR3 DNA sequence: TGTGCCAGCAGCAAGGACGGCCGCTATGGCTACATCTTC.

V and J are TRBV6-5 and TRBJ1-5, with D unclear. Trimming removed 8 bases from V and 4 bases from J, with 12 bases in between. CDR3 length equals 13 residues. The germline gives CDR1 MNHEY, CDR2 SVGAGI. CDR3 sequence reads: CASQIQPNQPQHF. Here the CDR3 DNA reads TGTGCCAGCCAGATCCAACCTAATCAGCCCCAGCATTTT.

V gene TRBV11-2 combines with J gene TRBJ1-2; D remains ambiguous. Germline CDR1 reads SGHAT; CDR2 reads FQNNGV. The CDR3 totals 13 residues. Trimming cost V 5 bases and J 4 bases, with 11 bases left between them. The chain's CDR3 is CASSPGRSYGYTF. Written as DNA, the CDR3 is TGTGCCAGCAGCCCTGGACGGTCCTATGGCTACACCTTC.

The rearrangement uses TRBV19 and TRBJ2-7; TRBD1 agrees at 10 bases. The V gene end was trimmed by 5 bases and the J gene end by 5 bases; junction bases not matched to a gene: 6. In germline, CDR1 is LNHDA, CDR2 SQIVND (reference sequence). This CDR3 region has 14 residues. The CDR3 here is CASSPGQGGHEQYV. The CDR3 DNA reads TGTGCCAGTAGTCCTGGACAGGGGGGCCACGAGCAGTACGTC.

The DNA for the CDR3 is TGTGCCAGCAGTGAATTGGGTCAGGGGGGTTACACTGAAGCTTTCTTT. Translation: CASSELGQGGYTEAFF. V gene TRBV25-1 combines with J gene TRBJ1-1; 7 positions agree with TRBD1. The trim removed 1 base at V and 3 bases at J, leaving 8 bases unmatched. This CDR3 has 16 amino acids. Germline assignment: CDR1 MGHDK and CDR2 SYGVNS.

V gene TRBV21-1 combines with J gene TRBJ2-7; TRBD2 is the table's D call, not checked against the DNA. TRBV21-1 is deemed a pseudogene. CDR3 size: 16 residues. The CDR3 is CASSNWSSGSSYEQYV. CDR3 nucleotide sequence: TGTGCCAGCAGCAATTGGAGTAGCGGGAGCTCCTACGAGCAGTACGTC.

The rearrangement links TRBV2 to TRBJ2-2; D unresolved. The ends were cut back, 6 bases at V and 3 bases at J, with 2 bases in the middle. The CDR3 covers 11 residues. The germline gives CDR1 SNHLY, CDR2 FYNNEI. The CDR3 protein is CASRDTGELFF. In DNA form, the CDR3 reads TGTGCCAGCAGGGACACCGGGGAGCTGTTTTTT.